The 9 T cell receptor beta chains presented below share a single source sample, sequenced in a study of blood T cells in healthy people across ages (dated by TCRdb to the mid-2010s). The library was generated by 5' RACE. Sequencing was performed on an Illumina HiSeq 2500. A second PCR of roughly 7 to 11 cycles was performed with a sample-barcoded 5' primer and a J-beta primer mix. TCRdb passed the public sequencing reads through fastp at Q25 and MiXCR, retaining productive beta sequences. Rows merge per CDR3 protein into single entries with the most common DNA and genes. The sample table contains about 680,000 distinct CDR3 sequences; only one count was recorded for approximately 50% of them. The ten largest make up 25% to 35% of the sample. Specimen: blood. The receptors shown here come from a woman aged 55-75 years in good health.

The CDR3 coding sequence is TGTGCCAGCTCACCACAGGGGATCAACACTGAAGCTTTCTTT. It encodes CASSPQGINTEAFF. V and J are TRBV18 and TRBJ1-1; perhaps TRBD1 as D (5 bases). This CDR3 is 14 amino acids long. CDR1 and CDR2 from the germline V gene are KGHSH and LQKENI. Trimming cost V 1 base and J 2 bases, with 8 bases left between them. The entire variable domain, with the rest obtained from reference TRBV18 and TRBJ1-1, is as follows: NAGVMQNPRHLVRRRGQEARLRCSPMKGHSHVYWYRQLPEEGLKFMVYLQKENIIDESGMPKERFSAEFPKEGPSILRIQQVVRGDSAAYFCASSPQGINTEAFFGQGTRLTVV.

The chain joins TRBV29-1 to TRBJ2-1; D is possibly TRBD2 (5 bases). V lost 4 bases and J lost 8, with 18 bases in between. Germline V gene lookup returns CDR1 SQVTM and CDR2 ANQGSEA. The CDR3 sequence is 14 residues long. CDR3 DNA: TGCAGCGTTGGGGGTGGGAGTGGCGGCGATGAGCAGTTCTTC. Translation gives CSVGGGSGGDEQFF.

The sample holds many counts of this clonotype. At one of its ends the junction is not consistent with the germline gene, which may arise from a read error. The V and J genes are TRBV12-3 or TRBV12-4 and TRBJ1-1; D not certain. CDR3 length: 13 residues. CDR3 DNA sequence: TGTGCCAGCAGCTTAGCTGGAGGCACTGAAGCTTTCTTT. This gives the protein CASSLAGGTEAFF.

The chain is built from TRBV6-1 and TRBJ2-6; TRBD2 is a possible D gene (6 bases). The CDR3 runs 15 residues. In germline, CDR1 is MNHNS, CDR2 SASEGT. V was cut by 10 bases and J by 4 bases, with 17 bases left in between. The CDR3 protein is CATLSGGIGANVLTF. In DNA form, the CDR3 reads TGTGCCACCCTTTCCGGAGGGATAGGGGCCAACGTCCTGACTTTC.

V usage is TRBV20-1 and J usage is TRBJ2-1; 8 bases map to TRBD2. CDR1 DFQATT and CDR2 SNEGSKA come from the germline V gene (reference sequence). This CDR3 has 18 amino acids. V lost 0 bases to trimming and J lost 2 bases; unmatched junction nucleotides: 12. The CDR3 DNA sequence: TGCAGTGCTAGAGAATTCCCAGGACTAGCCTGGGCCTACAATGAGCAGTTCTTC. Its protein product is CSAREFPGLAWAYNEQFF.

The V call is TRBV4-2, the J call TRBJ2-2; no clear D gene. The CDR3 runs to 17 residues. CDR1 and CDR2 (germline): LGHNA, YNFKEQ. V was pared by 1 base and J by 5 bases, with 17 bases between. The DNA for the CDR3 is TGTGCCAGCAGCCAAGGAAAAATGACTGGGGTAACCGGGGAGCTGTTTTTT. Translating it yields CASSQGKMTGVTGELFF.

The chain carries TRBV7-9 and TRBJ2-7, with 9 bases that match TRBD1. Unmatched junction bases numbered 6, after V lost 5 bases and J lost 1 base. CDR1 is SEHNR and CDR2 is FQNEAQ in the germline V gene (reference sequence). The CDR3 spans 15 residues. For the CDR3, the DNA is TGTGCCAGCAGCAGCTTAGGACAGGGGTCCTACGAGCAGTACTTC. The encoded protein is CASSSLGQGSYEQYF. The whole variable domain, remainder taken from reference TRBV7-9 and TRBJ2-7, is DTGVSQNPRHKITKRGQNVTFRCDPISEHNRLYWYRQTLGQGPEFLTYFQNEAQLEKSRLLSDRFSAERPKGSFSTLEIQRTEQGDSAMYLCASSSLGQGSYEQYFGPGTRLTVT.

V is TRBV20-1 and J is TRBJ2-1; the D is unclear. Germline-derived CDR1 and CDR2 are DFQATT and SNEGSKA (reference sequence). Between the trimmed V and J ends, which lost 5 bases and 7 bases, there was a span of 9 bases. This CDR3 has 11 amino acids. The CDR3 DNA reads TGCAGTGCTGACCGGAATAATGAGCAGTTCTTC. Translated, it gives CSADRNNEQFF.

The chain combines TRBV7-2 with TRBJ1-1; tentatively, D is TRBD1 (6 bases). V was clipped by 6 bases and J by 5 bases, with 16 bases between them. The CDR3 length is 14 residues. The V gene's germline CDR1 is SGHTA and CDR2 FQGNSA. Here the CDR3 reads CASSLTGYATEAFF. The CDR3 coding sequence is TGTGCCAGCAGTCTTACAGGGTATGCGACTGAAGCTTTCTTT.